This T cell receptor (beta chain) comes out of a study of T-cell reconstitution after alpha-beta-depleted transplantation in children. This clonotype showed up just a few times. TCRbeta library construction was performed incorporating unique molecular identifiers. TCRdb independently ran MiXCR on the PCR reads; one entry per CDR3 protein. The sample holds just under 550,000 distinct CDR3 sequences, 15% to 20% seen once. CDR3 length: 16 residues. The germline V gene has CDR1 SGHTA and CDR2 FQGNSA. The J segment lost 3 bases and the V segment lost 0 bases, leaving 5 bases of the junction unmatched. This specimen consisted of PBMCs from the stem cell graft donor, obtained from the stem cell graft. The TCR comes from a human donor who donated a stem cell graft to a child with acute lymphoblastic leukemia. J is TRBJ2-1 and V is TRBV7-2, with 7 bases lining up with TRBD2. In DNA form, the CDR3 reads TGTGCCAGCAGCTTAGCGGGGCTAGCGGTCTACAATGAGCAGTTCTTC. Amino acid sequence: CASSLAGLAVYNEQFF.